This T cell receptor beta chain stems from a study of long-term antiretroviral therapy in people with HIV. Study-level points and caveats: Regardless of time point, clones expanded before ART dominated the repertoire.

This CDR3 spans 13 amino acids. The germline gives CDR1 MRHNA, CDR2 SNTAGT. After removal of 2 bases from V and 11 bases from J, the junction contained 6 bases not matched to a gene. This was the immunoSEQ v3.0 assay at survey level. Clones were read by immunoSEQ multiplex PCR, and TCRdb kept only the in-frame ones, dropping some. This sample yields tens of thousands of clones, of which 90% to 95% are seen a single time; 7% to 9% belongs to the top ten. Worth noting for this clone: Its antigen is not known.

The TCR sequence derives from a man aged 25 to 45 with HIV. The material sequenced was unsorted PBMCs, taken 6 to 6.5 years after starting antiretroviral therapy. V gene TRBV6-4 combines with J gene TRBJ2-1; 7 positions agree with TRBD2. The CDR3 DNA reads TGTGCCAGCAGTGACACAACTAGCGAGAAGCAGTTCTTC. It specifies CASSDTTSEKQFF.